This T cell receptor beta chain was recovered during a study of T cell changes during pregnancy in multiple sclerosis. Clones were sequenced by immunoSEQ multiplex PCR, and TCRdb holds only the in-frame ones, with some missing. The repertoire consists of more than 90,000 clones, with approximately 90% occurring once and the leading ten covering over 1.5%. The sequencing here drew on peripheral blood, taken in the third trimester of pregnancy. The TCR was taken from a female donor with multiple sclerosis, enrolled in a pregnancy study.

Written as DNA, the CDR3 is TGCGCCAGCAGCTTGGACATACCCACAGATACGCAGTATTTT. Its protein product is CASSLDIPTDTQYF. The chain uses TRBV5-1 and TRBJ2-3; D is unresolved. V was cut by 0 bases and J by 2 bases, with 7 bases left in between. CDR3 size: 14 residues. The V gene's germline CDR1 is SGHRS and CDR2 YFSETQ.